The 17 T cell receptor beta chains listed next were all sequenced from one sample in a study of control samples from healthy donors and cancer patients (dated by TCRdb to about 2020). The method was the immunoSEQ multiplex PCR assay. TCRdb stores this immuneACCESS table with in-frame sequences only. Part of the clones is absent; in the studies checked, under half of the shortfall reflects unresolved V genes, and no reason is known for the rest. Recorded for this sample are about 120,000 clones; roughly 89% of them occurred a single time. The top ten clonotypes cover 9.5% to 13% of the sample. The sample taken for sequencing was blood. Every receptor here comes from a man between 25 and 39 years old in good health.

The gene calls are TRBV4-1 and TRBJ2-5; 10 bases agree with TRBD1. CDR1 is MGHRA and CDR2 is YSYEKL in the germline V gene. J gave up 4 bases and V 0 bases, and 5 bases lay outside the gene matches. This CDR3 spans 16 amino acids. The CDR3 is CASSQDWGQGLETQYF. The CDR3 DNA sequence: TGCGCCAGCAGCCAAGATTGGGGACAGGGGTTAGAGACCCAGTACTTC.

The chain couples TRBV6-5 to TRBJ1-4, with a tentative D call TRBD1 (6 bases). V lost 2 bases, J lost 6 bases, and 13 bases lay in between. The germline gives CDR1 MNHEY, CDR2 SVGAGI. The CDR3 spans 15 residues. As DNA, the CDR3 is TGTGCCAGCAGTTACGATTCAGGGGCGGATGAAAAACTGTTTTTT. Its protein product is CASSYDSGADEKLFF.

The rearrangement uses TRBV19 and TRBJ2-6; D perhaps matches TRBD1 (6 bases). The CDR3 consists of 18 residues. Between the trimmed V and J ends, which lost 3 bases and 2 bases, there was a span of 17 bases. Germline V gene data show CDR1 as LNHDA and CDR2 as SQIVND (reference sequence). CDR3 sequence reads: CASSITGIGVPGANVLTF. DNA of the CDR3: TGTGCCAGTAGTATTACAGGGATAGGGGTTCCTGGGGCCAACGTCCTGACTTTC.

This rearrangement joins TRBV10-3 to TRBJ2-3, with D possibly TRBD1 on 5 matching bases. This CDR3 is 14 amino acids long. V lost 0 bases to trimming and J lost 1 base, with 5 bases between them. Looked up from germline, CDR1 is ENHRY and CDR2 is SYGVKD. The CDR3 bases are TGTGCCATCAGTGAGTCGACAGGCACAGATACGCAGTATTTT. Protein: CAISESTGTDTQYF.

CDR3 sequence (DNA): TGTGCCAGCAGCTCAGGAGGGACAGGGGGCGAAAGGAGGAACACTGAAGCTTTCTTT. Its protein is CASSSGGTGGERRNTEAFF. This chain connects TRBV11-2 to TRBJ1-1; 12 bases map to TRBD1. Germline trimming cut 4 bases from V and 1 base from J; bases unmatched to any gene: 13. CDR1 is SGHAT, CDR2 FQNNGV, per germline. CDR3 size: 19 residues.

This chain links TRBV6-6 with TRBJ1-3; TRBD1 aligns across 7 bases. This CDR3 has 15 residues. Germline CDR1 reads MNHNY; CDR2 reads SVGAGI (reference sequence). Trimming removed 5 bases from V and 1 base from J; junction bases left unmatched: 5. The CDR3 protein is CASSDRALSGNTIYF. The CDR3 region has the DNA TGTGCCAGCAGTGACAGGGCGTTATCTGGAAACACCATATATTTT.

The chain employs TRBV2 and TRBJ2-1; no clear D. CDR1 and CDR2 from the germline V gene are SNHLY and FYNNEI. The CDR3 runs to 14 residues. Trimming took off 3 bases at V and 4 bases at J, with 10 bases between the two ends. The CDR3, as DNA: TGTGCCAGCAGTGAGAGTTACCTATACAATGAGCAGTTCTTC. Residues: CASSESYLYNEQFF.

The sample holds one count of this clone. CDR3 in DNA: TGCAGCGTGGGGGACAGCCAGAACACTGAAGCTTTCTTT. This sequence encodes CSVGDSQNTEAFF. This sequence joins TRBV29-1 and TRBJ1-1; TRBD1 matches 7 bases. The length of the CDR3 is 13 residues. V trimming: 6 bases; J trimming: 1 base; junction bases outside the gene matches: 5. The germline V gene encodes CDR1 SQVTM and CDR2 ANQGSEA.

The rearrangement uses TRBV27 and TRBJ2-7; possible D gene TRBD2, 6 bases. Trimming cost V 5 bases and J 3 bases, with 17 bases left between them. Germline V gene sequence: CDR1 MNHEY, CDR2 SMNVEV (reference sequence). The length of the CDR3 is 15 residues. The CDR3 spells CASSLKGTPGYEQYF. The DNA for the CDR3 is TGTGCCAGCAGTCTCAAGGGGACTCCGGGCTACGAGCAGTACTTC.

The chain uses TRBV2 and TRBJ2-5; D not resolved. Trimming took off 2 bases at V and 2 bases at J, with 9 bases between the two ends. The CDR3 is made up of 14 amino acids. Germline loops: CDR1 SNHLY, CDR2 FYNNEI. CDR3 in amino acids: CASSESWQQETQYF. In DNA form, the CDR3 reads TGTGCCAGCAGTGAATCATGGCAGCAAGAGACCCAGTACTTC.

The chain links TRBV2 to TRBJ1-1; 9 nucleotides line up with TRBD1. The junction had 8 bases not matched to a gene; V was cut back by 2 bases and J by 7 bases. The CDR3 totals 15 residues. Germline CDR1 SNHLY, CDR2 FYNNEI. This CDR3 is CASSELPGQGSEAFF. CDR3 coding DNA: TGTGCCAGCAGTGAATTACCGGGACAGGGAAGTGAAGCTTTCTTT.

The gene calls are TRBV7-2 and TRBJ2-1; D gene ambiguous. The CDR3 is 13 residues long. The germline V gene encodes CDR1 SGHTA and CDR2 FQGNSA. Between the trimmed V and J ends, which lost 3 bases and 2 bases, there was a span of 5 bases. CDR3: CASSFNTYNEQFF. The CDR3 coding sequence is TGTGCCAGCAGCTTTAATACCTACAATGAGCAGTTCTTC.

V and J are TRBV6-6 and TRBJ1-5; no reliable D call. Germline CDR1 and CDR2: MNHNY and SVGAGI (reference sequence). CDR3 length: 13 residues. V shed 2 bases and J shed 1 base, with 3 bases lying between them. The CDR3: CASSYTSNQPQHF. The CDR3 region has the DNA TGTGCCAGCAGTTACACCAGCAATCAGCCCCAGCATTTT.

The chain employs TRBV18 and TRBJ1-1, with D unclear. The V and J ends lost 2 bases and 4 bases respectively, with 14 bases between them. This CDR3 is 15 amino acids long. CDR1 and CDR2 from the germline V gene are KGHSH and LQKENI. The CDR3 loop reads CASSPGLGGSTEAFF. The CDR3 region has the DNA TGTGCCAGCTCACCAGGACTTGGCGGGAGCACTGAAGCTTTCTTT.

This sequence joins TRBV9 and TRBJ1-2, with 8 nucleotides matching TRBD1. Germline lookup yields CDR1 SGDLS and CDR2 YYNGEE. V shed 3 bases, J shed 7 bases, and the junction held 2 bases outside the gene matches. CDR3 size: 12 residues. The CDR3: CASSGDRGGYTF. In nucleotides, the CDR3 is TGTGCCAGCAGCGGAGACAGGGGTGGCTACACCTTC.

The chain uses TRBV19 and TRBJ2-5; TRBD2 matches 7 bases. The ends lost 5 bases at V and 6 bases at J; junction bases unmatched: 18. Germline loops: CDR1 LNHDA, CDR2 SQIVND (reference sequence). The CDR3 sequence is 17 residues long. The CDR3 is CASSPSGRKGRGKTQYF. CDR3 coding DNA: TGTGCCAGTAGTCCTTCAGGGAGAAAGGGGAGGGGTAAGACCCAGTACTTC.

V usage is TRBV6-4 and J usage is TRBJ1-6, with unresolved D. There are 13 residues in the CDR3. Deletions cut 3 bases from V and 7 bases from J, with 7 bases between. Germline lookup yields CDR1 MRHNA and CDR2 SNTAGT. The CDR3 region is CASSESGNSPLHF. CDR3 in DNA: TGTGCCAGCAGTGAGTCGGGAAATTCACCCCTCCACTTT.